Sequencing of this T cell receptor (beta chain) was carried out in a study of blood T cell repertoires in COVID-19. Using immunoSEQ multiplex PCR, the repertoire was profiled, and TCRdb retains in-frame clones only, with some absent. The data contain around 94,000 clones, around 87% of them singletons. Between the trimmed V and J ends, which lost 4 bases and 7 bases, there was a span of 12 bases. Germline V gene lookup returns CDR1 LGHDT and CDR2 YNNKEL (reference sequence). The CDR3 runs to 13 residues. Sequences were obtained from peripheral blood. The rearrangement joins TRBV3-1 (or the pseudogene TRBV3-2) to TRBJ2-3, with D perhaps TRBD1 (5 bases). This TCR was sampled from a woman between 50 and 59 years old with COVID-19, enrolled during active disease. Here the CDR3 DNA reads TGTGCCAGCAGCCCGACAGAAATCCATACGCAGTATTTT. It encodes CASSPTEIHTQYF.